A single sample is the source of the 28 T cell receptor beta chains below, sequenced in a study of shared clonotypes between healthy human individuals. Clones were sequenced by immunoSEQ multiplex PCR, and TCRdb holds only the in-frame ones, with some missing. The sample has some 900,000 clones; around three quarters are singletons. The sample taken for sequencing was memory CD4+ T cells sorted from blood. The subset was: CD45RA-negative fraction. The receptors were gathered from a man aged 18 to 35 in good health.

This rearrangement joins TRBV19 to TRBJ1-1, with 10 bases that match TRBD1. Germline trimming cut 5 bases from V and 1 base from J; bases unmatched to any gene: 4. CDR3 size: 15 residues. Germline V gene data show CDR1 as LNHDA and CDR2 as SQIVND (reference sequence). This CDR3 is CASSPWTGGNTEAFF. The CDR3 bases are TGTGCCAGTAGTCCCTGGACAGGGGGGAACACTGAAGCTTTCTTT.

V gene TRBV19 combines with J gene TRBJ1-4, with 7 positions matching TRBD1. Per the germline V gene, CDR1 is LNHDA and CDR2 is SQIVND (reference sequence). CDR3 size: 15 residues. The ends lost 5 bases at V and 8 bases at J; junction bases unmatched: 11. The CDR3 here is CASSHQTGSEEKLFF. In nucleotides, the CDR3 is TGTGCCAGTAGTCATCAGACAGGGTCCGAGGAAAAACTGTTTTTT.

This clone was seen a few times. The CDR3 protein is CASTRAETEAFF. Here the CDR3 DNA reads TGTGCCAGCACCAGAGCGGAGACTGAAGCTTTCTTT. The chain is built from TRBV7-9 and TRBJ1-1; no reliable D call. The CDR3 runs to 12 residues. V dropped 7 bases and J dropped 5 bases, with 11 bases sitting between them. Germline V gene data show CDR1 as SEHNR and CDR2 as FQNEAQ (reference sequence).

The rearrangement uses TRBV5-1 and TRBJ1-2; 8 positions match TRBD1. Losses at the gene ends were 1 base for V and 10 bases for J; bases not matched to a gene: 15. The CDR3 is 16 residues long. CDR1 SGHRS and CDR2 YFSETQ come from the germline V gene. The CDR3 spells CASSLQGARQGEHYTF. CDR3 nucleotides: TGCGCCAGCAGCTTGCAGGGGGCAAGACAGGGAGAACACTACACCTTC.

V is TRBV15 and J is TRBJ2-2; D tentatively reads TRBD1 or TRBD2 (5 bases each). This CDR3 spans 15 amino acids. The germline V gene has CDR1 LNHNV and CDR2 YYDKDF (reference sequence). V was clipped by 5 bases and J by 7 bases, with 17 bases between them. The CDR3 DNA follows: TGTGCCACCAGCGGAAGCACGGGGCCCGGCGGGGAGCTGTTTTTT. It translates to CATSGSTGPGGELFF.

V gene TRBV10-2 combines with J gene TRBJ1-1; D gene unclear. With 6 bases removed from V and 4 bases from J, the gap between germline ends came to 9 bases. Germline CDR1 WSHSY, CDR2 SAAADI. This CDR3 has 12 residues. The CDR3 nucleotides are TGCGCCAGCAGCGGGTGGGGCACTGAAGCTTTCTTT. Translating it yields CASSGWGTEAFF.

Concerning this clone itself: The same CDR3 can be traced to other DNA sequences in this sample. This chain connects TRBV30 to TRBJ1-3; D unclear. Trimming took 0 bases from V and 0 from J, leaving 6 bases between them. The germline gives CDR1 GTSNPN, CDR2 SVGIG (reference sequence). This CDR3 spans 14 amino acids. The CDR3 sequence is CAWSVGSSGNTIYF. DNA of the CDR3: TGTGCCTGGAGTGTTGGGAGCTCTGGAAACACCATATATTTT.

This clone was detected a few times. The rearrangement uses TRBV7-3 and TRBJ2-2; 8 bases fit TRBD1. The CDR3 has 15 residues. J was trimmed by 4 bases and V by 8 bases; bases with no gene match: 9. CDR1 is SGHTA, CDR2 FQGTGA, per germline. The CDR3 nucleotides are TGTGCCAGCGGCCCTAGGACAGGGATCACCGGGGAGCTGTTTTTT. Its translation is CASGPRTGITGELFF.

The chain employs TRBV28 and TRBJ2-4; TRBD1 is a possible D gene (6 bases). Trimming removed 5 bases at V and 1 base at J, with 15 bases between. Germline CDR1 is MDHEN and CDR2 is SYDVKM. This CDR3 is 16 amino acids long. The DNA for the CDR3 is TGTGCCAGCAGTAATACAGGGTGGAGGGCCAAAAACATTCAGTACTTC. It codes for CASSNTGWRAKNIQYF. Looking up the rest from reference TRBV28 and TRBJ2-4 gives the full variable domain: DVKVTQSSRYLVKRTGEKVFLECVQDMDHENMFWYRQDPGLGLRLIYFSYDVKMKEKGDIPEGYSVSREKKERFSLILESASTNQTSMYLCASSNTGWRAKNIQYFGAGTRLSVL.

The chain carries TRBV7-8 and TRBJ2-1, with 11 bases lining up with TRBD2. Trimming at V came to 3 bases and at J to 8 bases, leaving 6 bases not matched to a gene. The germline gives CDR1 SGHVS, CDR2 FQNEAQ. The CDR3 length is 15 residues. The CDR3 DNA reads as TGTGCCAGCAGCTTCGCGACTAGCGGGGAATATGAGCAGTTCTTC. Amino acid sequence: CASSFATSGEYEQFF.

In regard to this clone: A much larger clonotype is one base distant, so this may be a read error. The chain carries TRBV5-4 and TRBJ2-2; possibly TRBD2 for D (6 bases). V was trimmed by 2 bases and J by 1 base, leaving 6 bases between them. This CDR3 spans 14 amino acids. Looked up from germline, CDR1 is SGHNT and CDR2 is YYREEE (reference sequence). This CDR3 is CASSFSGNTGELFF. CDR3 nucleotides: TGTGCCAGCAGCTTTAGCGGGAACACCGGGGAGCTGTTTTTT.

This chain joins TRBV28 and TRBJ1-5, with TRBD1 matching over 10 bases. The CDR3 spans 16 residues. V was clipped by 6 bases and J by 5 bases; unmatched bases: 10. The germline gives CDR1 MDHEN, CDR2 SYDVKM. CDR3 bases: TGTGCCAGCAGACAAACCGACAGGGGGCGGGATCAGCCCCAGCATTTT. It translates to CASRQTDRGRDQPQHF. The full variable domain, its missing parts supplied by reference TRBV28 and TRBJ1-5, is DVKVTQSSRYLVKRTGEKVFLECVQDMDHENMFWYRQDPGLGLRLIYFSYDVKMKEKGDIPEGYSVSREKKERFSLILESASTNQTSMYLCASRQTDRGRDQPQHFGDGTRLSIL.

V and J are TRBV14 and TRBJ2-7; D ambiguous. This CDR3 is built from 13 residues. Trimming cost V 1 base and J 3 bases, with 7 bases left between them. Germline V gene data show CDR1 as SGHDN and CDR2 as FVKESK. The CDR3 protein is CASSQVTHYEQYF. CDR3 sequence (DNA): TGTGCCAGCAGCCAAGTAACACACTACGAGCAGTACTTC.

V gene TRBV20-1 combines with J gene TRBJ2-4; D not resolved. Germline V gene sequence: CDR1 DFQATT, CDR2 SNEGSKA (reference sequence). The CDR3 consists of 11 residues. Deletions cut 5 bases from V and 5 bases from J, with 7 bases between. This chain's CDR3 is CSAYKENIQYF. CDR3 sequence (DNA): TGCAGTGCTTATAAGGAAAACATTCAGTACTTC.

The J gene is TRBJ2-1, the V gene TRBV5-6; 7 bases line up with TRBD2. The trim removed 1 base at V and 10 bases at J, leaving 5 bases unmatched. This CDR3 has 13 residues. Germline lookup yields CDR1 SGHDT and CDR2 YYEEEE. CDR3 DNA: TGTGCCAGCAGCTTGTCGGGGGGAGGAGAGCAGTTCTTC. This sequence encodes CASSLSGGGEQFF.

This chain uses TRBV7-2 with TRBJ1-2, with D maybe TRBD1 (5 bases). The CDR3 length is 15 residues. The V gene lost 5 bases and the J gene lost 3 bases, with 16 bases spanning the gap. Germline values: CDR1 SGHTA, CDR2 FQGNSA. The CDR3 sequence: CASSPRSGTDYGYTF. In DNA, the CDR3 is TGTGCCAGCAGCCCTAGATCCGGGACGGACTATGGCTACACCTTC.

This clone was counted between two and nine times. The chain carries TRBV9 and TRBJ1-2, with TRBD1 identical over 7 bases. The CDR3 sequence is 14 residues long. Germline-derived CDR1 and CDR2 are SGDLS and YYNGEE. The V gene end was trimmed by 4 bases and the J gene end by 7 bases; junction bases not matched to a gene: 10. The CDR3 loop reads CASSSDREGRGYTF. CDR3 bases: TGTGCCAGCAGCTCCGACAGGGAGGGTCGTGGCTACACCTTC.

This clone has just a few counts. This chain uses TRBV2 with TRBJ2-7; 8 bases line up with TRBD1. The junction had 4 bases not matched to a gene; V was cut back by 0 bases and J by 6 bases. CDR1 SNHLY and CDR2 FYNNEI come from the germline V gene. The CDR3 has 14 amino acids. The DNA for the CDR3 is TGTGCCAGCAGTGAAGCGTTCCAGGGGGCCGAGCAGTACTTC. This translates into CASSEAFQGAEQYF.

This clone came up once. This chain joins TRBV28 and TRBJ2-5; D possibly corresponds to TRBD1 (5 bases). Germline V lookup: CDR1 MDHEN, CDR2 SYDVKM. This CDR3 is 12 amino acids long. V lost 7 bases to trimming and J lost 2 bases, with 8 bases between them. The CDR3 DNA reads TGTGCCAGCAAACAGGCGCAAGAGACCCAGTACTTC. Translated, it gives CASKQAQETQYF.

A few counts support this clone. The chain carries TRBV2 and TRBJ2-3, with 10 bases that match TRBD2. Germline V gene sequence: CDR1 SNHLY, CDR2 FYNNEI. The V and J ends lost 11 bases and 4 bases, in that order; junction bases with no gene match: 9. This CDR3 region has 14 residues. This CDR3 reads CAGQSGGAPDTQYF. The DNA of the CDR3 is TGTGCCGGCCAAAGCGGGGGGGCCCCAGATACGCAGTATTTT.

CDR3 region: CAISEGGYVRAPDGYTF. Here the CDR3 DNA reads TGTGCCATCAGTGAGGGAGGATATGTCAGGGCCCCTGATGGCTACACCTTC. The chain joins TRBV10-3 to TRBJ1-2, with D perhaps TRBD1 (5 bases). This CDR3 region has 17 residues. Germline CDR1 ENHRY, CDR2 SYGVKD. Trimming removed 2 bases at V and 6 bases at J, with 22 bases between.

J is TRBJ2-1 and V is TRBV6-1; the D call may be TRBD1 or TRBD2 (5 bases each). The germline V gene encodes CDR1 MNHNS and CDR2 SASEGT. The germline V and J ends were trimmed by 5 bases and 8 bases, with 19 bases remaining between them. The CDR3 spans 15 residues. CDR3 loop: CASSPTPGPEYEQFF. Here the CDR3 DNA reads TGTGCCAGCAGTCCTACCCCGGGACCCGAGTATGAGCAGTTCTTC.

The rearrangement uses TRBV11-2 and TRBJ2-7; D perhaps matches TRBD2 (5 bases). Trimming took 1 base from V and 2 from J, leaving 12 bases between them. The CDR3 is 15 amino acids. Germline V gene data show CDR1 as SGHAT and CDR2 as FQNNGV. The DNA of the CDR3 is TGTGCCAGCAGCTTAGTACACGGGATGCCCTACGAGCAGTACTTC. It codes for CASSLVHGMPYEQYF.

About this clone itself: One junction end does not reproduce the germline sequence, and a read error may be involved. V and J are TRBV7-7 and TRBJ2-1, with D perhaps matching TRBD1 (6 bases). Germline V CDR1 and CDR2: SSHAT, FNYEAQ (reference sequence). The CDR3 has 13 amino acids. The CDR3 DNA reads TGTGCTAGCAGCACTCAACAGGGCAATGAGCAGTTCTTC. Translation gives CASSTQQGNEQFF.

The chain couples TRBV27 to TRBJ2-1, with 8 nucleotides matching TRBD2. This CDR3 spans 16 amino acids. In germline, CDR1 is MNHEY, CDR2 SMNVEV (reference sequence). The ends lost 1 base at V and 4 bases at J; junction bases unmatched: 6. The CDR3 loop is CASSLLSGSFYNEQFF. Here the CDR3 DNA reads TGTGCCAGCAGTTTATTAAGCGGGAGCTTTTACAATGAGCAGTTCTTC.

The CDR3 nucleotides are TGTGCCAGCAGCTTAGACAGAAGTTATGGCTACACCTTC. It translates to CASSLDRSYGYTF. This chain links TRBV13 with TRBJ1-2; no definite D call. V lost 1 base and J lost 5, with 8 bases in between. Germline CDR1 PRHDT, CDR2 FYEKMQ (reference sequence). The CDR3 spans 13 residues.

The CDR3 protein is CASSRASGGADTGELFF. The CDR3 DNA reads as TGCGCCAGCAGCCGGGCTAGCGGGGGGGCGGACACCGGGGAGCTGTTTTTT. The J gene is TRBJ2-2, the V gene TRBV4-1, with 12 bases matching TRBD2. Germline V gene sequence: CDR1 MGHRA, CDR2 YSYEKL. CDR3 size: 17 residues. Losses at the gene ends were 4 bases for V and 3 bases for J; bases not matched to a gene: 6.

The J gene is TRBJ2-7, the V gene TRBV4-1; 10 bases fit TRBD2. The CDR3 spans 16 residues. V was pared by 4 bases and J by 1 base, with 7 bases of the junction left unmatched. Germline V gene lookup returns CDR1 MGHRA and CDR2 YSYEKL. The CDR3 DNA reads as TGCGCCAGCAGCCCAGGCGGGACTAGCGTTTCCTACGAGCAGTACTTC. Protein product: CASSPGGTSVSYEQYF.